This entry lists 27 T cell receptor beta chains sequenced from one sample in a study of T cell changes during pregnancy in multiple sclerosis. Sequencing was performed with immunoSEQ multiplex PCR; in TCRdb, only in-frame clones are kept and a portion is missing. The data contain 59,000 or so clones, roughly 90% of them seen just once; the ten biggest clones take up about 2.5%. Source: peripheral blood, taken in the third trimester of pregnancy. These receptors came from a female donor in good health, enrolled as a control in a pregnancy study.

The rearrangement links TRBV28 to TRBJ1-1; 7 positions agree with TRBD1. The V segment lost 6 bases and the J segment 1 base; nucleotides outside the gene matches: 14. From germline, CDR1 is MDHEN and CDR2 SYDVKM. The CDR3 is 17 residues long. The CDR3 DNA is TGTGCCAGCAGCCGACTCGGGACAGATCACCCGAACACTGAAGCTTTCTTT. Translation gives CASSRLGTDHPNTEAFF. The whole variable domain, filled in from reference TRBV28 and TRBJ1-1, reads DVKVTQSSRYLVKRTGEKVFLECVQDMDHENMFWYRQDPGLGLRLIYFSYDVKMKEKGDIPEGYSVSREKKERFSLILESASTNQTSMYLCASSRLGTDHPNTEAFFGQGTRLTVV.

V and J are TRBV7-2 and TRBJ1-1, with D uncertain. The CDR3 is made up of 14 amino acids. V was cut by 1 base and J by 0 bases, with 6 bases left in between. Germline V gives CDR1 SGHTA, CDR2 FQGNSA. The CDR3 loop is CASSLEALNTEAFF. The CDR3 DNA sequence: TGTGCCAGCAGCTTAGAAGCTTTGAACACTGAAGCTTTCTTT.

The chain couples TRBV5-4 to TRBJ2-1; D is unclear. Germline V gene lookup returns CDR1 SGHNT and CDR2 YYREEE (reference sequence). V dropped 0 bases and J dropped 1 base, with 5 bases sitting between them. The CDR3 contains 14 residues. This CDR3 reads CASSLGPSYNEQFF. In DNA, the CDR3 is TGTGCCAGCAGCTTGGGTCCTTCCTACAATGAGCAGTTCTTC.

V gene TRBV7-2 combines with J gene TRBJ2-3; D is possibly TRBD2 (6 bases). The CDR3 runs 16 residues. Deletions cut 4 bases from V and 2 bases from J, with 16 bases between. Germline lookup yields CDR1 SGHTA and CDR2 FQGNSA. DNA for the CDR3: TGTGCCAGCAGCTCCCCTCCCGGGGGTTACACAGATACGCAGTATTTT. Translation gives CASSSPPGGYTDTQYF.

This rearrangement joins TRBV4-1 to TRBJ2-3, with 11 bases fitting TRBD2. This CDR3 is built from 19 residues. CDR1 MGHRA and CDR2 YSYEKL come from the germline V gene. J gave up 0 bases and V 4 bases, and 12 bases lay outside the gene matches. CDR3 nucleotides: TGCGCCAGCAGCCGTGCCGCTAGACTAGCGGGACGGAGCACAGATACGCAGTATTTT. As protein: CASSRAARLAGRSTDTQYF.

The chain couples TRBV9 to TRBJ1-4, with TRBD1 identical over 9 bases. Per the germline V gene, CDR1 is SGDLS and CDR2 is YYNGEE. The CDR3 runs 14 residues. V lost 0 bases and J lost 7; bases outside the gene matches: 1. The CDR3 sequence: CASSVGQGGEKLFF. The CDR3 DNA is TGTGCCAGCAGCGTAGGACAGGGGGGTGAAAAACTGTTTTTT.

The chain recombines TRBV7-2 with TRBJ2-1; possible D gene TRBD2, 6 bases. The CDR3 runs 13 residues. In germline, CDR1 is SGHTA, CDR2 FQGNSA. Trimming took off 6 bases at V and 0 bases at J, with 6 bases between the two ends. CDR3 DNA sequence: TGTGCCAGCAGAGCGGGCTCCTACAATGAGCAGTTCTTC. Translated: CASRAGSYNEQFF.

The chain uses TRBV28 and TRBJ2-2; TRBD2 aligns across 10 bases. Germline values: CDR1 MDHEN, CDR2 SYDVKM. Unmatched junction bases numbered 10, after V lost 5 bases and J lost 4 bases. CDR3 length: 17 residues. For the CDR3, the DNA is TGTGCCAGCAGTGCTAGCGGGAGTATAGAGGGCACCGGGGAGCTGTTTTTT. It translates to CASSASGSIEGTGELFF.

The gene calls are TRBV6-4 and TRBJ2-3, with 7 bases fitting TRBD2. The ends lost 5 bases at V and 2 bases at J; junction bases unmatched: 7. CDR3 length equals 15 residues. The germline CDR1 and CDR2 sequences are MRHNA and SNTAGT. The CDR3 region is CASSLTGGPTDTQYF. In DNA form, the CDR3 reads TGTGCCAGCAGTTTGACGGGGGGACCCACAGATACGCAGTATTTT.

The CDR3 protein is CASSLAFGQGYGYTF. The CDR3 nucleotides read TGTGCCAGCAGCTTAGCGTTTGGACAGGGGTATGGCTACACCTTC. The rearrangement links TRBV7-2 to TRBJ1-2; 9 nucleotides line up with TRBD1. This CDR3 has 15 residues. The junction had 4 bases not matched to a gene; V was cut back by 0 bases and J by 5 bases. Germline CDR1 reads SGHTA; CDR2 reads FQGNSA.

The chain has TRBV6-6 and TRBJ2-1, with a possible D match to TRBD1 (6 bases). Trimming took off 0 bases at V and 7 bases at J, with 10 bases between the two ends. CDR1 is MNHNY and CDR2 is SVGAGI in the germline V gene (reference sequence). The CDR3 is 14 amino acids. The CDR3 sequence: CASSYSGGQNEQFF. The CDR3 DNA is TGTGCCAGCAGTTACTCAGGCGGACAGAATGAGCAGTTCTTC.

V and J are TRBV29-1 and TRBJ2-7; D not certain. The CDR3 covers 15 residues. The germline CDR1 and CDR2 sequences are SQVTM and ANQGSEA. Trimming removed 0 bases from V and 5 bases from J, with 17 bases in between. The CDR3 here is CSVEDRRRGTHEQYF. Here the CDR3 DNA reads TGCAGCGTTGAAGACCGCCGGAGAGGAACCCACGAGCAGTACTTC.

The V call is TRBV30, the J call TRBJ1-6; no firm D call. The CDR3 runs 15 residues. Trimming cost V 0 bases and J 5 bases, with 11 bases left between them. CDR1 is GTSNPN and CDR2 is SVGIG in the germline V gene (reference sequence). This CDR3 reads CAWSVRGRDNSPLHF. CDR3 in DNA: TGTGCCTGGAGTGTACGCGGGCGGGATAATTCACCCCTCCACTTT.

This clone was counted a few times. This chain links TRBV19 with TRBJ1-1, with a weak D call TRBD1 (5 bases). V shed 4 bases and J shed 2 bases, with 20 bases lying between them. Germline V gene lookup returns CDR1 LNHDA and CDR2 SQIVND (reference sequence). The CDR3 length is 17 residues. DNA for the CDR3: TGTGCCAGTAGTAGGGGGGGTATGGGTGTAATCAACACTGAAGCTTTCTTT. Amino acids: CASSRGGMGVINTEAFF.

The rearrangement links TRBV28 to TRBJ1-2, with D unresolved. V lost 1 base and J lost 4, with 7 bases in between. The germline gives CDR1 MDHEN, CDR2 SYDVKM. The CDR3 is made up of 13 amino acids. The CDR3 here is CASSLSRSYGYTF. The CDR3 DNA reads as TGTGCCAGCAGTTTATCCAGAAGCTATGGCTACACCTTC.

The rearrangement joins TRBV29-1 to TRBJ2-3; TRBD2 aligns across 9 bases. This CDR3 has 16 residues. Germline V CDR1 and CDR2: SQVTM, ANQGSEA. V was pared by 4 bases and J by 2 bases, with 10 bases of the junction left unmatched. The CDR3 DNA reads TGCAGCGTTGGTGGGTTAGCGGGGGCCAACACAGATACGCAGTATTTT. Its translation is CSVGGLAGANTDTQYF.

This clone was counted a few times. This rearrangement joins TRBV7-9 to TRBJ1-2; 7 nucleotides agree with TRBD1. Trimming removed 3 bases from V and 8 bases from J; junction bases left unmatched: 6. The CDR3 spans 13 residues. From germline, CDR1 is SEHNR and CDR2 FQNEAQ (reference sequence). CDR3 sequence: CASSFAHRGGYTF. As DNA, the CDR3 is TGTGCCAGCAGCTTCGCCCACAGGGGCGGCTACACCTTC.

The chain has TRBV29-1 and TRBJ1-1; D is perhaps TRBD1 (5 bases). The CDR3 spans 14 residues. Deletions cut 6 bases from V and 5 bases from J, with 19 bases between. The V gene's germline CDR1 is SQVTM and CDR2 ANQGSEA. CDR3 sequence (DNA): TGCAGCGTCCGTGGAGGGGAGGGTGATACTGAAGCTTTCTTT. Amino acid sequence: CSVRGGEGDTEAFF.

This rearrangement joins TRBV19 to TRBJ2-7, with 10 positions matching TRBD1. J was trimmed by 11 bases and V by 5 bases; bases with no gene match: 12. The CDR3 is 14 amino acids. The germline CDR1 and CDR2 sequences are LNHDA and SQIVND (reference sequence). The CDR3 loop is CASSADGTGADKYF. For the CDR3, the DNA is TGTGCCAGTAGTGCCGACGGGACAGGGGCCGATAAGTACTTC.

The chain joins TRBV4-1 to TRBJ2-3; tentative D call: TRBD2 (7 bases). There are 19 residues in the CDR3. Germline CDR1 MGHRA, CDR2 YSYEKL. The V end lost 0 bases, the J end lost 6 bases, and 25 bases lay between the germline ends. CDR3 coding DNA: TGCGCCAGCAGCCAAGATCAGGGGCTAGCGGACCTTGGGACGGATACGCAGTATTTT. Amino acids: CASSQDQGLADLGTDTQYF.

This chain connects TRBV9 to TRBJ2-3; TRBD2 agrees at 9 bases. CDR3 length: 14 amino acids. The germline CDR1 and CDR2 sequences are SGDLS and YYNGEE. V lost 4 bases to trimming and J lost 1 base; unmatched junction nucleotides: 1. CDR3 region: CASSPSGGTDTQYF. CDR3 sequence (DNA): TGTGCCAGCAGCCCTAGCGGGGGCACAGATACGCAGTATTTT.

J is TRBJ1-2 and V is TRBV19; 9 bases are a match to TRBD1. The CDR3 consists of 17 residues. Trimming cost V 5 bases and J 0 bases; bases outside gene matches: 10. The germline gives CDR1 LNHDA, CDR2 SQIVND (reference sequence). The DNA for the CDR3 is TGTGCCAGTAGTGTCCGGGACAGGGACTTGTCTAACTATGGCTACACCTTC. It is translated as CASSVRDRDLSNYGYTF.

About this clone itself: One end of the junction varies from germline; a read error may be responsible. Other DNA sequences from this sample encode an identical CDR3 as well. The genes are TRBV6-1 and TRBJ2-7, with a tentative D call TRBD1 (6 bases). The CDR3 covers 14 residues. Germline-derived CDR1 and CDR2 are MNHNS and SASEGT. The chain's CDR3 is CASSADSNPTGQYF. The CDR3 DNA sequence: TGCGCCAGCAGTGCGGACAGCAACCCAACAGGACAGTACTTC.

The V gene is TRBV5-4, the J gene TRBJ1-2, with 9 bases fitting TRBD1. Per germline, CDR1 SGHNT and CDR2 YYREEE (reference sequence). Trimming at V came to 6 bases and at J to 8 bases, leaving 8 bases not matched to a gene. This CDR3 is 13 amino acids long. CDR3 sequence (DNA): TGTGCCAGCACCCCCGGGACAGGGTACGGCTACACCTTC. This translates into CASTPGTGYGYTF.

V usage is TRBV1 and J usage is TRBJ2-5; TRBD2 reflects the table's D call only, with no check against the DNA. TRBV1 represents a pseudogene. The CDR3 runs 13 residues. The CDR3 loop is CTSSQDGGETQYF. The CDR3 DNA sequence: TGCACCAGCAGCCAAGATGGGGGGGAGACCCAGTACTTC.

The V gene is TRBV18, the J gene TRBJ1-2; no clear D. Trimming removed 5 bases from V and 2 bases from J, with 12 bases in between. The CDR3 has 14 amino acids. Germline V gene lookup returns CDR1 KGHSH and CDR2 LQKENI. CDR3 DNA: TGTGCCAGCTCATCTCTCCGGGAAAACTATGGCTACACCTTC. Protein product: CASSSLRENYGYTF.

This clone was picked up one time. The rearrangement uses TRBV18 and TRBJ1-2, with a possible D match to TRBD1 (6 bases). The CDR3 has 14 amino acids. From germline, CDR1 is KGHSH and CDR2 LQKENI. Trimming pared 2 bases from V and 4 bases from J, leaving 11 bases between. CDR3 loop: CASSPSGEGYGYTF. The CDR3 DNA follows: TGTGCCAGCTCACCATCAGGGGAGGGCTATGGCTACACCTTC. Filled out from reference TRBV18 and TRBJ1-2, the complete variable domain reads NAGVMQNPRHLVRRRGQEARLRCSPMKGHSHVYWYRQLPEEGLKFMVYLQKENIIDESGMPKERFSAEFPKEGPSILRIQQVVRGDSAAYFCASSPSGEGYGYTFGSGTRLTVV.